This is a list of T cell receptor beta chains from one sample in a study of blood T cell repertoires in COVID-19. The protocol was immunoSEQ multiplex PCR, while the TCRdb copy is restricted to in-frame clones and leaves out a portion. The sample contains 250,000 to 350,000 clones, 90% of which appear only once. The material sequenced was PBMCs or T cells enriched from blood (not recorded which). All receptors come from a man between 60 and 70 years old who had recovered from COVID-19. Each CDR3 is given without its conserved first and last residue.

v_gene: TRBV10-3
CDR3aa: AISDSDIRNSPLH

v_gene: TRBV19
CDR3aa: ASTAGERYGYT

v_gene: TRBV2
CDR3aa: ASREGQGRNQPQH

v_gene: TRBV11-2
CDR3aa: ASSGPLAGGPGDEQY

v_gene: TRBV20-1
CDR3aa: SARGTPHYH

v_gene: TRBV6-5
CDR3aa: ASTSSWQGNQPQH

v_gene: TRBV5-4
CDR3aa: ASSFKGGSRYGYT

v_gene: TRBV6-5
CDR3aa: ASTPAGRYYGYT

v_gene: TRBV15
CDR3aa: ATSRAPLRNSGANVLT

v_gene: TRBV5-6
CDR3aa: ASSLPGQGRGNTIY

v_gene: TRBV2
CDR3aa: ASSETRRNTGELF

v_gene: TRBV13
CDR3aa: ASSPRKDRGFATQY

v_gene: TRBV9
CDR3aa: ASSPGQNTNTEAF

v_gene: TRBV3-1/TRBV3-2
CDR3aa: ASSTDRGGNTEAF

v_gene: TRBV5-1
CDR3aa: ASSLGVFNEQF

v_gene: TRBV30
CDR3aa: AWSTGVSYGYT

v_gene: TRBV6-5
CDR3aa: ASSIRGRNTEAF

v_gene: TRBV9
CDR3aa: ASSVEFASGYGYT

v_gene: TRBV18
CDR3aa: ASSPGQGANEQF

v_gene: TRBV4-1
CDR3aa: ASSPGDRGTQETQY

v_gene: TRBV10-2
CDR3aa: ASSEKRARYGYT

v_gene: TRBV5-1
CDR3aa: ASRGGNYNSPLH

v_gene: TRBV5-1
CDR3aa: ASSLGGTDTQY

v_gene: TRBV9
CDR3aa: ASSADSAGELF

v_gene: TRBV18
CDR3aa: ASSPAGYGNTIY

v_gene: TRBV29-1
CDR3aa: SVGGGWNTEAF

v_gene: TRBV15
CDR3aa: ATSTEEIYQETQY

v_gene: TRBV5-6
CDR3aa: ASSFWGRINYGYT

v_gene: TRBV9
CDR3aa: ASSRDSNFNQPQH

v_gene: TRBV28
CDR3aa: ASRQGGTEAF

v_gene: TRBV27
CDR3aa: ASSYALGHLLSGANVLT

v_gene: TRBV13
CDR3aa: ASSSGTFGTSGTLYNEQF

v_gene: TRBV30
CDR3aa: AWTNYNEQF

v_gene: TRBV9
CDR3aa: ASSVDGGSRAYEQY

v_gene: TRBV10-3
CDR3aa: AISAGLPIDNEQF

v_gene: TRBV19
CDR3aa: ASSIQPDRGTEAF

v_gene: TRBV18
CDR3aa: ASSPEKTQY

v_gene: TRBV11-2
CDR3aa: ASSQGRRGQGGRETQY

v_gene: TRBV6-4
CDR3aa: ASSEWTGRAGKDTQY

v_gene: TRBV3-1/TRBV3-2
CDR3aa: ASTLPGETQY

v_gene: TRBV7-3
CDR3aa: ASSRSGSGETQY

v_gene: TRBV30
CDR3aa: AWSQEGNTEAF

v_gene: TRBV6-5
CDR3aa: ASSYEAGERTPLH

v_gene: TRBV6-5
CDR3aa: AIKQGSDSNQPQH

v_gene: TRBV12-3/TRBV12-4
CDR3aa: ASSPQMLSEAF

v_gene: TRBV6-5
CDR3aa: ASSFGTVTSGNTIY

v_gene: TRBV7-8
CDR3aa: ASSTRQGLDEKLF

v_gene: TRBV7-2
CDR3aa: ASSLGRADTQY

v_gene: TRBV6-6
CDR3aa: ASSLAGGGNEQF

v_gene: TRBV18
CDR3aa: ASSLVVGELF

v_gene: TRBV30
CDR3aa: AWTQGSNQPQH

v_gene: TRBV19
CDR3aa: ASSTGQSVGELF

v_gene: TRBV5-1
CDR3aa: ASSLEGEQF

v_gene: TRBV18
CDR3aa: ASSPINTEAF

v_gene: TRBV19
CDR3aa: ASSIALAGVGATQY

v_gene: TRBV5-1
CDR3aa: ASSIDRAPSTEAF

v_gene: TRBV2
CDR3aa: ASFGQVAIVY